This entry features one TCR beta chain sequence. Its antigen is unknown. This specimen belongs to a study of OX40 agonist ivuxolimab in advanced cancers. The wider study: The patients' treatment was ivuxolimab, an agonistic anti-OX40 (CD134) antibody. Anti-PD-1, anti-PD-L1 or anti-CTLA-4 therapy given earlier was allowed, and approximately 43% had some.

Clones were sequenced by immunoSEQ multiplex PCR, and TCRdb holds only the in-frame ones, with some missing. The repertoire consists of roughly 62,000 clones, with 86% occurring once and the leading ten covering under 3%. Patients had blood sampled at baseline and again on cycle 4 day 1 and cycle 7 day 1. Germline CDR1 reads SGHNT; CDR2 reads YYREEE (reference sequence). V was trimmed by 4 bases and J by 0 bases, leaving 11 bases between them. The CDR3 extends over 16 amino acids. Study findings and constraints: CD8+ T cells averaged more expanded clones than CD4+.

The source material was CD4+ or CD8+ T cells sorted from blood, sampled in a trial of the OX40 agonist ivuxolimab. The V and J genes are TRBV5-4 and TRBJ2-6; maybe TRBD2 (5 bases). This TCR was recovered from an adult with an advanced solid tumor such as melanoma, head and neck, liver or kidney cancer. The CDR3 bases are TGTGCCAGCAGCACAACACGGGGCTCTGGGGCCAACGTCCTGACTTTC. Translation gives CASSTTRGSGANVLTF.